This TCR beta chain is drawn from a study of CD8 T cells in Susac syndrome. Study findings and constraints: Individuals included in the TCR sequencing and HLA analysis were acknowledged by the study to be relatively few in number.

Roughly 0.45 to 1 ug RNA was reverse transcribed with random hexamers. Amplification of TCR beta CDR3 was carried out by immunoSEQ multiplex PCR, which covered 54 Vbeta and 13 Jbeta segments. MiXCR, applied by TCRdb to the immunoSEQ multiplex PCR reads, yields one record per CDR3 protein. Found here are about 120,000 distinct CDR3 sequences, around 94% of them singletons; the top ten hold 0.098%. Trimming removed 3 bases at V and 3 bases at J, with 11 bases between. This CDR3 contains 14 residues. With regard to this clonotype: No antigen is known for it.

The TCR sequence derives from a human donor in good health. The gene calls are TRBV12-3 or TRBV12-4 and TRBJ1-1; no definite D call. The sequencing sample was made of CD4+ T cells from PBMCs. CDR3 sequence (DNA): TGTGCCAGCAGTTTCCTTGGCGAGGACACTGAAGCTTTCTTT. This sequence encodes CASSFLGEDTEAFF.